The 21 T cell receptor beta chains reported below all come from one sample, sequenced in a study of blood T cell repertoires in COVID-19. Profiling relied on immunoSEQ multiplex PCR, and the TCRdb table lists in-frame clones only, not all of them. This table holds hundreds of thousands of clones, roughly 90% found once. Material for sequencing was peripheral blood. The source is a woman younger than 45 with COVID-19, enrolled during active disease.

V and J are TRBV3-1 (or the pseudogene TRBV3-2) and TRBJ2-5; 7 nucleotides agree with TRBD1. CDR1 and CDR2 from the germline V gene are LGHDT and YNNKEL (reference sequence). Trimming removed 4 bases from V and 4 bases from J; junction bases left unmatched: 9. This CDR3 has 15 amino acids. The CDR3 protein is CASSRGTVSAETQYF. The CDR3 bases are TGTGCCAGCAGCCGTGGGACAGTTAGTGCAGAGACCCAGTACTTC.

Here the CDR3 reads CASSFRQGVNTEAFF. For the CDR3, the DNA is TGTGCCAGCAGCTTCCGACAGGGCGTGAACACTGAAGCTTTCTTT. The V and J genes are TRBV7-9 and TRBJ1-1, with 7 bases that match TRBD1. The germline gives CDR1 SEHNR, CDR2 FQNEAQ (reference sequence). With V trimmed by 3 bases and J by 0 bases, 4 bases remained unmatched. The CDR3 is made up of 15 amino acids.

The chain carries TRBV18 and TRBJ2-1; TRBD1 matches at 7 bases. V gave up 3 bases and J gave up 8 bases; unmatched junction bases: 4. The CDR3 runs 13 residues. CDR1 is KGHSH and CDR2 is LQKENI in the germline V gene. The CDR3 loop reads CASSPRGLDEQFF. The CDR3 region has the DNA TGTGCCAGCTCACCCAGGGGGTTGGATGAGCAGTTCTTC.

The genes are TRBV27 and TRBJ2-5; possibly TRBD2 for D (5 bases). This CDR3 spans 14 amino acids. Trimming shortened V by 5 bases and J by 5 bases, and 15 bases separated the two germline ends. Germline CDR1 is MNHEY and CDR2 is SMNVEV (reference sequence). As DNA, the CDR3 is TGTGCCAGCAGTCCACGGACTGACGGGGAGACCCAGTACTTC. Amino acids: CASSPRTDGETQYF.

The V gene is TRBV19, the J gene TRBJ1-5, with 8 bases that match TRBD1. V dropped 5 bases and J dropped 6; count of bases not matched to a gene: 9. The germline V gene has CDR1 LNHDA and CDR2 SQIVND (reference sequence). The CDR3 length is 15 residues. In DNA, the CDR3 is TGTGCCAGTAGTGGCCGATGGACAGGGAGTCAGCCCCAGCATTTT. This encodes CASSGRWTGSQPQHF.

V is TRBV5-4 and J is TRBJ2-3, with TRBD2 matching 8 bases. From germline, CDR1 is SGHNT and CDR2 YYREEE (reference sequence). The J segment lost 3 bases and the V segment lost 6 bases, leaving 6 bases of the junction unmatched. This CDR3 comprises 14 residues. Here the CDR3 reads CASTRGGRTDTQYF. In nucleotides, the CDR3 is TGTGCCAGCACCCGCGGGGGGAGAACAGATACGCAGTATTTT.

A few counts support this clone. This chain links TRBV6-2 or TRBV6-3 with TRBJ1-4; unclear D gene. The CDR3 is made up of 15 amino acids. The ends were cut back, 6 bases at V and 4 bases at J, with 15 bases in the middle. Germline V CDR1 and CDR2: MNHEY, SVGEGT. The CDR3 bases are TGTGCCAGCAGATACGGGATCCGGGGTAATGAAAAACTGTTTTTT. Amino acids: CASRYGIRGNEKLFF.

V and J are TRBV2 and TRBJ1-5; 9 bases map to TRBD1. Germline CDR1 SNHLY, CDR2 FYNNEI. V lost 3 bases, J lost 4 bases, and 10 bases stayed unmatched. The CDR3 is 17 amino acids. The CDR3 reads CASSDRGQGSGNQPQHF. DNA for the CDR3: TGTGCCAGCAGTGACCGAGGACAGGGGTCGGGGAATCAGCCCCAGCATTTT.

The table lists this clone with a count of one. This rearrangement joins TRBV7-9 to TRBJ1-2; 7 bases map to TRBD1. Germline lookup yields CDR1 SEHNR and CDR2 FQNEAQ (reference sequence). The CDR3 extends over 13 amino acids. The V segment lost 0 bases and the J segment 7 bases; nucleotides outside the gene matches: 2. The CDR3 DNA reads as TGTGCCAGCAGCTTAGCGGAGGGGGCTGGCTACACCTTC. It specifies CASSLAEGAGYTF.

This clone was found many times. The chain employs TRBV6-5 and TRBJ1-2; D perhaps matches TRBD1 (6 bases). V lost 0 bases, J lost 2 bases, and 10 bases lay in between. This CDR3 comprises 15 residues. Germline V gene sequence: CDR1 MNHEY, CDR2 SVGAGI. CDR3 nucleotide sequence: TGTGCCAGCAGTTACTCGACAGGAATCAACTATGGCTACACCTTC. Its translation: CASSYSTGINYGYTF.

V and J are TRBV23-1 and TRBJ2-7; 9 bases align to TRBD1. TRBV23-1 qualifies as an ORF whose function is uncertain. The junction had 4 bases not matched to a gene; V was cut back by 2 bases and J by 5 bases. The CDR3 covers 14 residues. The CDR3: CASSQGTGSHEQYF. The CDR3 DNA is TGCGCCAGCAGTCAAGGGACAGGGAGCCACGAGCAGTACTTC.

J is TRBJ2-2 and V is TRBV19; D may be TRBD2 (5 bases). Per the germline V gene, CDR1 is LNHDA and CDR2 is SQIVND (reference sequence). The CDR3 runs to 13 residues. V lost 9 bases, J lost 4 bases, and 12 bases lay in between. The CDR3 sequence: CASGRLLTGELFF. CDR3 sequence (DNA): TGTGCCAGCGGACGACTACTCACCGGGGAGCTGTTTTTT.

Turning to this clone: The junction differs from germline at one of its ends, possibly a read error. The chain links TRBV7-7 to TRBJ2-2; tentatively, D is TRBD2 (6 bases). Germline CDR1 reads SSHAT; CDR2 reads FNYEAQ (reference sequence). CDR3 size: 15 residues. The CDR3, as DNA: TGTGCTAGCAGCTTGGACTATCCCTCTAGTGGGGAGCTGTTTTTT. Its translation: CASSLDYPSSGELFF.

CDR3 in DNA: TGTGCCAGCAGCCCCAGACTAGCAAACTACGAGCAGTACTTC. Translated, it gives CASSPRLANYEQYF. The gene calls are TRBV4-2 and TRBJ2-7; TRBD2 aligns across 7 bases. The germline V gene has CDR1 LGHNA and CDR2 YNFKEQ. V was clipped by 4 bases and J by 3 bases; unmatched bases: 6. The CDR3 consists of 14 residues.

This chain uses TRBV5-1 with TRBJ2-1; 7 nucleotides match TRBD1. Germline V gene data show CDR1 as SGHRS and CDR2 as YFSETQ. This CDR3 is 14 amino acids long. V shed 4 bases and J 5 bases; nucleotides not matched to a gene: 6. Here the CDR3 reads CASSGAGGDNEQFF. The CDR3 bases are TGCGCCAGCAGCGGGGCAGGGGGTGACAATGAGCAGTTCTTC.

The chain employs TRBV5-6 and TRBJ2-7; 10 bases align to TRBD2. Trimming removed 1 base from V and 5 bases from J; junction bases left unmatched: 6. The CDR3 runs to 15 residues. CDR1 SGHDT and CDR2 YYEEEE come from the germline V gene. In DNA form, the CDR3 reads TGTGCCAGCAGCTTGCTCCTAGCGGGAGCCCACGAGCAGTACTTC. It specifies CASSLLLAGAHEQYF. The full variable domain, with the rest looked up from reference TRBV5-6 and TRBJ2-7, is DAGVTQSPTHLIKTRGQQVTLRCSPKSGHDTVSWYQQALGQGPQFIFQYYEEEERQRGNFPDRFSGHQFPNYSSELNVNALLLGDSALYLCASSLLLAGAHEQYFGPGTRLTVT.

The chain couples TRBV3-1 (or the pseudogene TRBV3-2) to TRBJ2-3; 8 bases align to TRBD2. V shed 1 base and J 6 bases; nucleotides not matched to a gene: 6. The CDR3 has 15 amino acids. Germline assignment: CDR1 LGHDT and CDR2 YNNKEL (reference sequence). The CDR3 coding sequence is TGTGCCAGCAGCCAAGCCCCGGGAGGGAGGGATACGCAGTATTTT. Protein product: CASSQAPGGRDTQYF.

This chain joins TRBV10-3 and TRBJ2-7; 10 nucleotides align to TRBD1. There are 15 residues in the CDR3. Trimming took 7 bases from V and 7 from J; bases not matched to a gene: 13. Germline V gene lookup returns CDR1 ENHRY and CDR2 SYGVKD. CDR3 in amino acids: CAIKPLTGGAGEQYF. The DNA for the CDR3 is TGTGCCATCAAACCCTTGACAGGGGGCGCGGGTGAGCAGTACTTC.

V gene TRBV9 combines with J gene TRBJ1-2, with TRBD1 as a possible D gene (5 bases). The CDR3 consists of 13 residues. The V gene's germline CDR1 is SGDLS and CDR2 YYNGEE. The V end was cut by 8 bases, the J end by 4 bases, with 15 bases between. For the CDR3, the DNA is TGTGCCAGTACCTGGCGGGACGGCTATGGCTACACCTTC. Translation gives CASTWRDGYGYTF. Combining the CDR3 with reference TRBV9 and TRBJ1-2 gives the whole variable domain DSGVTQTPKHLITATGQRVTLRCSPRSGDLSVYWYQQSLDQGLQFLIQYYNGEERAKGNILERFSAQQFPDLHSELNLSSLELGDSALYFCASTWRDGYGYTFGSGTRLTVV.

The chain is built from TRBV10-2 and TRBJ1-5; D not certain. Trimming shortened V by 2 bases and J by 0 bases, and 11 bases separated the two germline ends. Germline-derived CDR1 and CDR2 are WSHSY and SAAADI. The CDR3 totals 16 residues. This CDR3 is CASSEQEPYSNQPQHF. In DNA form, the CDR3 reads TGCGCCAGCAGTGAGCAGGAACCATATAGCAATCAGCCCCAGCATTTT.

The gene calls are TRBV19 and TRBJ2-6; possible D gene TRBD1, 5 bases. The CDR3 spans 15 residues. The germline V and J ends were trimmed by 0 bases and 3 bases, with 6 bases remaining between them. Looked up from germline, CDR1 is LNHDA and CDR2 is SQIVND (reference sequence). The CDR3 loop reads CASSIDRVGANVLTF. The CDR3 nucleotides are TGTGCCAGTAGTATAGACAGGGTTGGGGCCAACGTCCTGACTTTC.